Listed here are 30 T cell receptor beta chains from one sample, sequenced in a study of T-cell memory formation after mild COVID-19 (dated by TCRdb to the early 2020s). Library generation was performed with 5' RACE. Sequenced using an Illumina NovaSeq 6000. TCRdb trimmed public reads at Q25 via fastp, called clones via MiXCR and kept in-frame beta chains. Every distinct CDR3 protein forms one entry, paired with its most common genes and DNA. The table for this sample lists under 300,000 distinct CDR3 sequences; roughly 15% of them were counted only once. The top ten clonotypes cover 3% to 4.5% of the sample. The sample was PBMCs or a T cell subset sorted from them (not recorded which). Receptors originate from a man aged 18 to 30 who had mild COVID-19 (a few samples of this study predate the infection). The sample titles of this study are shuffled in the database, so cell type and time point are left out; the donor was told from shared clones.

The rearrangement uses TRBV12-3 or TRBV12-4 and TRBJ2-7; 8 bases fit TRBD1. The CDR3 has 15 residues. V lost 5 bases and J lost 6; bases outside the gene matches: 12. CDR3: CASSQTPGTGREQYF. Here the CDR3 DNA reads TGTGCCAGCAGTCAAACACCTGGGACAGGCCGCGAGCAGTACTTC.

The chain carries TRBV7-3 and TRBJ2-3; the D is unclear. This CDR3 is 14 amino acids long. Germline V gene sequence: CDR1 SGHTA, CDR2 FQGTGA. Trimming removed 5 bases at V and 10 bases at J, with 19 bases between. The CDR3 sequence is CASSNRADPVPQYF. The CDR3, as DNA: TGTGCCAGCAGCAATCGGGCCGACCCGGTACCGCAGTATTTT.

CDR3 region: CASSLAPRVDTEAFF. The CDR3 nucleotides read TGTGCCAGCAGCTTAGCTCCCAGGGTGGACACTGAAGCTTTCTTT. This chain links TRBV11-2 with TRBJ1-1, with D possibly being TRBD1 (5 bases). Trimming took off 1 base at V and 3 bases at J, with 12 bases between the two ends. The CDR3 covers 15 residues. The germline CDR1 and CDR2 sequences are SGHAT and FQNNGV.

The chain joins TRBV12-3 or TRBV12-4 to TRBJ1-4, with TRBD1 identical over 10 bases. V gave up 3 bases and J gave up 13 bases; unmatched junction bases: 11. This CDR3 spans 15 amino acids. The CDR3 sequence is CASSFPGTGVLGLFF. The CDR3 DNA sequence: TGTGCCAGCAGTTTTCCCGGGACAGGGGTTTTGGGACTGTTTTTT.

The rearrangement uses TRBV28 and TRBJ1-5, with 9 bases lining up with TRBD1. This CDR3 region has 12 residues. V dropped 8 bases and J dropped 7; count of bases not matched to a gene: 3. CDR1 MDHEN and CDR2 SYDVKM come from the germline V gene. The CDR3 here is CASGTGSQPQHF. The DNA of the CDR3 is TGTGCCAGCGGGACAGGGTCCCAGCCCCAGCATTTT.

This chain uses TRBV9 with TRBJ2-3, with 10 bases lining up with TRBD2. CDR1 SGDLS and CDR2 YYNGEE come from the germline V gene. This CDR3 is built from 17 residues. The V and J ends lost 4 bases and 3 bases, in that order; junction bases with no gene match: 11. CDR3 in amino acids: CASSSPTGLADTDTQYF. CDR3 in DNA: TGTGCCAGCAGCTCCCCAACTGGACTAGCGGATACAGATACGCAGTATTTT.

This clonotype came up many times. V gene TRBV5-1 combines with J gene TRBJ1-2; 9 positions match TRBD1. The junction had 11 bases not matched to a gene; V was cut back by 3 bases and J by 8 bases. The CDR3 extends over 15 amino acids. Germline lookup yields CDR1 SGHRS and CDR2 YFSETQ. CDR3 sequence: CASSSRDRASQGYTF. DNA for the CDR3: TGCGCCAGCAGCTCCCGGGACAGGGCCTCCCAGGGCTACACCTTC. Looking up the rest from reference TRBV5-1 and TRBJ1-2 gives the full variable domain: KAGVTQTPRYLIKTRGQQVTLSCSPISGHRSVSWYQQTPGQGLQFLFEYFSETQRNKGNFPGRFSGRQFSNSRSEMNVSTLELGDSALYLCASSSRDRASQGYTFGSGTRLTVV.

CDR3 in DNA: TGTGCCAGCAGCGTAGGCCCGACTAGTGCAGATACGCAGTATTTT. It encodes CASSVGPTSADTQYF. This chain uses TRBV9 with TRBJ2-3, with a possible D match to TRBD2 (6 bases). The germline V gene encodes CDR1 SGDLS and CDR2 YYNGEE. This CDR3 contains 15 residues. Trimming cost V 0 bases and J 4 bases, with 12 bases left between them.

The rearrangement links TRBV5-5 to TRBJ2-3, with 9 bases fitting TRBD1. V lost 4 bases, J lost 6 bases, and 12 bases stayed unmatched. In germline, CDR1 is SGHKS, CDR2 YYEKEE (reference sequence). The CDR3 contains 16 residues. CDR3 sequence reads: CASSGTGTGSRDTQYF. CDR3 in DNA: TGTGCCAGCAGCGGTACCGGGACAGGGTCCCGGGATACGCAGTATTTT. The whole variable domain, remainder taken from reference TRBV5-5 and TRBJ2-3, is DAGVTQSPTHLIKTRGQQVTLRCSPISGHKSVSWYQQVLGQGPQFIFQYYEKEERGRGNFPDRFSARQFPNYSSELNVNALLLGDSALYLCASSGTGTGSRDTQYFGPGTRLTVL.

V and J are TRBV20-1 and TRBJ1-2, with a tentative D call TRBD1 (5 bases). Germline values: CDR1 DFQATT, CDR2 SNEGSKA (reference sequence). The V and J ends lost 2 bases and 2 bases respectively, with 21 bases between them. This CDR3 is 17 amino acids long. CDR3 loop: CSARSPSPAGRNYGYTF. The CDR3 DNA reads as TGCAGTGCTAGATCCCCTAGCCCAGCAGGGCGGAACTATGGCTACACCTTC.

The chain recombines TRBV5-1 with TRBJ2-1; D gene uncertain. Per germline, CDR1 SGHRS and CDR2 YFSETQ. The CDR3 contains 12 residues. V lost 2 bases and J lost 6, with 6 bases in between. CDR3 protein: CASSFWINEQFF. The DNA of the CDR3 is TGCGCCAGCAGCTTCTGGATCAATGAGCAGTTCTTC.

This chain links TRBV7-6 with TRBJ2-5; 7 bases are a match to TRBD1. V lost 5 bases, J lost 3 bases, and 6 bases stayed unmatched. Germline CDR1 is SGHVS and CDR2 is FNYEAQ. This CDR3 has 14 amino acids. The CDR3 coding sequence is TGTGCCAGCAGCAAGTTCAGGGGGAAAGAGACCCAGTACTTC. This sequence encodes CASSKFRGKETQYF.

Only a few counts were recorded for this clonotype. CDR3 protein: CASSLPTDAWSEAFF. The CDR3 nucleotides are TGCGCCAGCAGCTTACCGACAGATGCATGGTCTGAAGCTTTCTTT. This sequence joins TRBV5-1 and TRBJ1-1, with TRBD1 as a possible D gene (5 bases). The length of the CDR3 is 15 residues. The V end lost 2 bases, the J end lost 6 bases, and 17 bases lay between the germline ends. Germline CDR1 SGHRS, CDR2 YFSETQ.

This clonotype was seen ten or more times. The CDR3 loop is CASSQDGPSGARGKNIQYF. CDR3 coding DNA: TGCGCCAGCAGCCAAGATGGTCCTAGCGGGGCCCGAGGGAAAAACATTCAGTACTTC. This rearrangement joins TRBV4-3 to TRBJ2-4, with TRBD2 matching 9 bases. Germline values: CDR1 LGHNA, CDR2 YSLEER. Trimming removed 0 bases from V and 4 bases from J; junction bases left unmatched: 13. This CDR3 spans 19 amino acids.

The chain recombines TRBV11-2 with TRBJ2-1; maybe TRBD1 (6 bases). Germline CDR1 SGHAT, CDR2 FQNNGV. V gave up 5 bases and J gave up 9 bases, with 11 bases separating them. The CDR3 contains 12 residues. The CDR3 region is CASSAQGFEQFF. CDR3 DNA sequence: TGTGCCAGCAGCGCACAGGGATTTGAGCAGTTCTTC. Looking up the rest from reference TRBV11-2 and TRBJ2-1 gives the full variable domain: EAGVAQSPRYKIIEKRQSVAFWCNPISGHATLYWYQQILGQGPKLLIQFQNNGVVDDSQLPKDRFSAERLKGVDSTLKIQPAKLEDSAVYLCASSAQGFEQFFGPGTRLTVL.

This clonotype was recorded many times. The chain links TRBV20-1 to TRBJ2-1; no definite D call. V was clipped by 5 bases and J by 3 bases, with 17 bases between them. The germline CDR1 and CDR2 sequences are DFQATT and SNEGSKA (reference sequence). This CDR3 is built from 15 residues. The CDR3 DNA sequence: TGCAGTGCTTCGACTGGCCGTACATTCTACAATGAGCAGTTCTTC. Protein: CSASTGRTFYNEQFF.

The CDR3 sequence: CASRALGGNTEAFF. The DNA of the CDR3 is TGTGCCAGCAGGGCTCTTGGAGGGAACACTGAAGCTTTCTTT. The chain couples TRBV6-4 to TRBJ1-1; no firm D call. V was pared by 6 bases and J by 1 base, with 12 bases between. Germline V lookup: CDR1 MRHNA, CDR2 SNTAGT. The CDR3 covers 14 residues.

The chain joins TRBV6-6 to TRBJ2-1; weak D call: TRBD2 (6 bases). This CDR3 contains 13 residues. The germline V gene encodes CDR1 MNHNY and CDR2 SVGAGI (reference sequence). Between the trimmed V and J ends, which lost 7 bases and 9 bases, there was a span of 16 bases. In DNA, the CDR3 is TGTGCCAGCACCCTGACTAGATTGACTGAGCAGTTCTTC. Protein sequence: CASTLTRLTEQFF.

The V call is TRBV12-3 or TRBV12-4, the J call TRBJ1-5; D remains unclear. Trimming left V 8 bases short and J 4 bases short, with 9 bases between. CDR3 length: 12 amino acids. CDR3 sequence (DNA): TGTGCCAGCGGTTCACTAAATCAGCCCCAGCATTTT. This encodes CASGSLNQPQHF.

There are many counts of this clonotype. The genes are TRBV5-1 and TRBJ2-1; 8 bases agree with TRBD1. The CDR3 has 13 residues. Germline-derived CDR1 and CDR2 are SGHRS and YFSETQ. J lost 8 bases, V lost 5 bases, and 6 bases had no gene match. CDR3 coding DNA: TGCGCCAGCAGGGGGCCAGGGGGCCATGAGCAGTTCTTC. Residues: CASRGPGGHEQFF.

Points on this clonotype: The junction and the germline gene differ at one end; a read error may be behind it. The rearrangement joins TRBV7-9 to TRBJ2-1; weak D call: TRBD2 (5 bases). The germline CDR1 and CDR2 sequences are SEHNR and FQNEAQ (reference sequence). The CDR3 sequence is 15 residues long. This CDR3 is CASSLALRSYNEQFF. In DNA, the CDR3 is TGTGCCAGCAGTTTAGCGTTGAGGTCCTACAATGAGCAGTTCTTC.

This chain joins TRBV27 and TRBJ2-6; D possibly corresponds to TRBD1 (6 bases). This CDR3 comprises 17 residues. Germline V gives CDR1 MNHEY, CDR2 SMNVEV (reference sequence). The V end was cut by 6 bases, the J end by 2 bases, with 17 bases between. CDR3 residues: CASSRPPGATGANVLTF. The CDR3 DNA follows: TGTGCCAGCAGCAGACCCCCAGGGGCAACTGGGGCCAACGTCCTGACTTTC. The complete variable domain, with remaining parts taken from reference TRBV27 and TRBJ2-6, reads EAQVTQNPRYLITVTGKKLTVTCSQNMNHEYMSWYRQDPGLGLRQIYYSMNVEVTDKGDVPEGYKVSRKEKRNFPLILESPSPNQTSLYFCASSRPPGATGANVLTFGAGSRLTVL.

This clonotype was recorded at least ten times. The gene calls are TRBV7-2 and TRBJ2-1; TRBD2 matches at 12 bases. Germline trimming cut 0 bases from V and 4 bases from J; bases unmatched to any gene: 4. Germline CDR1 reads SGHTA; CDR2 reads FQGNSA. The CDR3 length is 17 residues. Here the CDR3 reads CASSLAASGGAYNEQFF. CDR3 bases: TGTGCCAGCAGCTTAGCAGCTAGCGGGGGGGCTTACAATGAGCAGTTCTTC.

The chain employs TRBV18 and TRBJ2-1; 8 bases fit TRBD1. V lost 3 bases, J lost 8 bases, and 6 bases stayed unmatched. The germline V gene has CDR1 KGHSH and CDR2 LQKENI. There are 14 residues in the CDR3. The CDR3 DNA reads TGTGCCAGCTCACCCCCAGCGGACAGGGATGAGCAGTTCTTC. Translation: CASSPPADRDEQFF.

CDR3 in amino acids: CASREGTTTDTQYF. CDR3 nucleotides: TGCGCCAGCAGGGAGGGGACGACCACAGATACGCAGTATTTT. The gene calls are TRBV5-1 and TRBJ2-3; tentatively, D is TRBD2 (6 bases). The CDR3 consists of 14 residues. CDR1 and CDR2 (germline): SGHRS, YFSETQ. Trimming pared 5 bases from V and 2 bases from J, leaving 12 bases between.

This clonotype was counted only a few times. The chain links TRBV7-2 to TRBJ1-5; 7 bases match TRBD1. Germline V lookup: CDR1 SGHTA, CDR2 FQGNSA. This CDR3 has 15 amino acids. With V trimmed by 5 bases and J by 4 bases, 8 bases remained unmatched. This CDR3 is CASSPQGPLNQPQHF. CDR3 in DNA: TGTGCCAGCAGCCCACAGGGGCCCCTGAATCAGCCCCAGCATTTT.

The CDR3 nucleotides are TGCGCCAGCAGCCAAGCGGGGGAGGGGGAGACCCAGTACTTC. Translation gives CASSQAGEGETQYF. This chain connects TRBV4-1 to TRBJ2-5; 7 nucleotides align to TRBD2. Germline loops: CDR1 MGHRA, CDR2 YSYEKL. With V trimmed by 1 base and J by 5 bases, 4 bases remained unmatched. The CDR3 consists of 14 residues.

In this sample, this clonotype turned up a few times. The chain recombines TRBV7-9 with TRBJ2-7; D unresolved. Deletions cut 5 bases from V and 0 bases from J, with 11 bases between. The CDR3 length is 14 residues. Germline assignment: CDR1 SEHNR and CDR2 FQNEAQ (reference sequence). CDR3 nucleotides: TGTGCCAGCAGCCTCCTAGGTAGCTCCTACGAGCAGTACTTC. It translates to CASSLLGSSYEQYF.

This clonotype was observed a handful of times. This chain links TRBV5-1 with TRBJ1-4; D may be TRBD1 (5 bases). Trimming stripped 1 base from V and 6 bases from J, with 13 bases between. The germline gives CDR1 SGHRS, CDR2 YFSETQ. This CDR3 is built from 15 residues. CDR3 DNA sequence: TGCGCCAGCAGCTTGTATTCCGGGGGGGATGAAAAACTGTTTTTT. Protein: CASSLYSGGDEKLFF.

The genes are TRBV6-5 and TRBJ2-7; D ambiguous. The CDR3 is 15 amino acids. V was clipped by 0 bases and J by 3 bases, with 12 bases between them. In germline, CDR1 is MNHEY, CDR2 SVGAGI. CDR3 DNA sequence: TGTGCCAGCAGTTACTCGTTCGCAGGCATCTACGAGCAGTACTTC. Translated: CASSYSFAGIYEQYF.